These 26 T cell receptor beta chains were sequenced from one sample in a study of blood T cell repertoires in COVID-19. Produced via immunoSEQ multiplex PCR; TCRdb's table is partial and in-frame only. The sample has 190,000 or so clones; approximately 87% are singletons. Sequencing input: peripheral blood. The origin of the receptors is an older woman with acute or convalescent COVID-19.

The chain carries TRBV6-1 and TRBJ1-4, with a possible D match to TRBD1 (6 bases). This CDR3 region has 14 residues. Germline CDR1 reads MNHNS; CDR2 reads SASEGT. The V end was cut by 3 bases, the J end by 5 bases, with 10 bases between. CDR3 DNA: TGTGCCAGCAGTGACAGGGGACTAAATGAAAAACTGTTTTTT. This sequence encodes CASSDRGLNEKLFF.

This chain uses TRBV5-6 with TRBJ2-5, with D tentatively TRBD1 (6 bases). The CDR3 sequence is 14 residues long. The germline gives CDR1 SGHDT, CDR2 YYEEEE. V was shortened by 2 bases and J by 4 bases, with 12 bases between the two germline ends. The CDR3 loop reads CASSLGTGRETQYF. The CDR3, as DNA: TGTGCCAGCAGCTTAGGAACAGGGAGAGAGACCCAGTACTTC.

The CDR3 DNA is TGTGCCAGCATCGCCATCGGGGTGGCGAACACCGGGGAGCTGTTTTTT. Its protein is CASIAIGVANTGELFF. The J gene is TRBJ2-2, the V gene TRBV27; a possible D gene is TRBD2 (5 bases). The CDR3 has 16 amino acids. Germline V gene lookup returns CDR1 MNHEY and CDR2 SMNVEV (reference sequence). V lost 7 bases to trimming and J lost 0 bases, with 15 bases between them.

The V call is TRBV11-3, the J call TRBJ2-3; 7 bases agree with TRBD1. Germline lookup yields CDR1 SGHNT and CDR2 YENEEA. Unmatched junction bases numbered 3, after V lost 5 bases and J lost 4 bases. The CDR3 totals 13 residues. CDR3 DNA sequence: TGTGCCAGCAGCCCGAGGGGGCCAGATACGCAGTATTTT. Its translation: CASSPRGPDTQYF.

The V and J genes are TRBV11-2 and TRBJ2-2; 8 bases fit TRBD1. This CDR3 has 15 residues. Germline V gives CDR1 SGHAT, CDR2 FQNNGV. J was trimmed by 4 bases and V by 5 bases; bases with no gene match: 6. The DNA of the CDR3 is TGTGCCAGCAGCCCAGGGGGCGCGGGCACCGGGGAGCTGTTTTTT. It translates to CASSPGGAGTGELFF.

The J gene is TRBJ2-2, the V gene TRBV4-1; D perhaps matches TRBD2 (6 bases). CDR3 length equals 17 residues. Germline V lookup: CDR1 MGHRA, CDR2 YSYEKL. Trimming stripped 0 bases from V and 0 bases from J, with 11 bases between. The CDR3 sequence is CASSQDQTGANTGELFF. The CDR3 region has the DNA TGCGCCAGCAGCCAAGATCAAACGGGAGCGAACACCGGGGAGCTGTTTTTT.

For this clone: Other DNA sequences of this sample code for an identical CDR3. The CDR3 is CASSQGSGRTEAFF. The CDR3 nucleotides read TGTGCCAGCAGCCAAGGTTCGGGTCGGACTGAAGCTTTCTTT. J is TRBJ1-1 and V is TRBV3-1 (or the pseudogene TRBV3-2); D is unresolved. This CDR3 has 14 amino acids. The V end lost 1 base, the J end lost 5 bases, and 11 bases lay between the germline ends. Germline V CDR1 and CDR2: LGHDT, YNNKEL (reference sequence).

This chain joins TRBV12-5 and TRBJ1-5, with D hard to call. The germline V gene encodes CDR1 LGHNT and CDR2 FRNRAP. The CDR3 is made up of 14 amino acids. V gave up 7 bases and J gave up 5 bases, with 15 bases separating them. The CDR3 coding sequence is TGTGCTAGTGCCTTACGTGGAGATCATCAGCCCCAGCATTTT. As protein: CASALRGDHQPQHF.

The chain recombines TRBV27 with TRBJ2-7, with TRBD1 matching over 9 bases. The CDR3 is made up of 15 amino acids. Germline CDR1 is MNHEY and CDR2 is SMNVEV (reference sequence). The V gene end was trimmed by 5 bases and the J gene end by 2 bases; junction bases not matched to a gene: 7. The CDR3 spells CASSPWTGAPYEQYF. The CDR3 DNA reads TGTGCCAGCAGTCCATGGACAGGGGCCCCCTACGAGCAGTACTTC.

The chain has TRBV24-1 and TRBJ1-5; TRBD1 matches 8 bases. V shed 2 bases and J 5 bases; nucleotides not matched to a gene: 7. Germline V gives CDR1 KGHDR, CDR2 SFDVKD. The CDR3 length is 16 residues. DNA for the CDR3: TGTGCCACCAGTGATTCGGACAGGGCACCCCATCAGCCCCAGCATTTT. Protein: CATSDSDRAPHQPQHF.

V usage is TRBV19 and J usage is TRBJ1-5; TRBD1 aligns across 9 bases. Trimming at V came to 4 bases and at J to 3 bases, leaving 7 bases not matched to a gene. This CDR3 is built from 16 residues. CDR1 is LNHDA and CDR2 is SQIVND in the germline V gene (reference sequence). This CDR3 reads CASSTWTGAYNQPQHF. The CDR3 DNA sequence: TGTGCCAGTAGTACTTGGACAGGGGCGTACAATCAGCCCCAGCATTTT.

The chain's CDR3 is CASSAGIGPPRVGYTF. The CDR3 DNA is TGTGCCAGCAGCGCCGGTATAGGCCCACCTAGAGTTGGCTACACCTTC. The chain recombines TRBV9 with TRBJ1-2; D is ambiguous. The CDR3 extends over 16 amino acids. The germline V gene encodes CDR1 SGDLS and CDR2 YYNGEE. V lost 3 bases and J 7 bases, leaving 22 bases between the germline ends. The full variable domain, with the rest looked up from reference TRBV9 and TRBJ1-2, is DSGVTQTPKHLITATGQRVTLRCSPRSGDLSVYWYQQSLDQGLQFLIQYYNGEERAKGNILERFSAQQFPDLHSELNLSSLELGDSALYFCASSAGIGPPRVGYTFGSGTRLTVV.

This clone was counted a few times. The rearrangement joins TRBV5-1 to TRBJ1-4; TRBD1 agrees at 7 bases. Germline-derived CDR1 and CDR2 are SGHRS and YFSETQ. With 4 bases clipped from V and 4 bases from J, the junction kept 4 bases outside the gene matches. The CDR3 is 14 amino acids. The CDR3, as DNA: TGCGCCAGCAGCCAGGGACAGTTTAATGAAAAACTGTTTTTT. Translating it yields CASSQGQFNEKLFF.

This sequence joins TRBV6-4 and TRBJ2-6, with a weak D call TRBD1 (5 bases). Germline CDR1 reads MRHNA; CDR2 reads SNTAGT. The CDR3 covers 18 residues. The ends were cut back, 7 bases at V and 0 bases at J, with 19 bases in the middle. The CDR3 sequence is CASIGVGWTDSGANVLTF. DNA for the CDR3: TGTGCCAGCATAGGGGTTGGGTGGACGGACTCTGGGGCCAACGTCCTGACTTTC.

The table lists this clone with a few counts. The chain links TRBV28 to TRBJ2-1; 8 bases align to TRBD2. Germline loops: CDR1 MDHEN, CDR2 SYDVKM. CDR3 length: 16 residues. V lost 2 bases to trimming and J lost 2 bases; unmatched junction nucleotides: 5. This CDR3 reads CASSLPSGRAYNEQFF. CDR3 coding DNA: TGTGCCAGCAGTTTACCGAGCGGGAGAGCCTACAATGAGCAGTTCTTC.

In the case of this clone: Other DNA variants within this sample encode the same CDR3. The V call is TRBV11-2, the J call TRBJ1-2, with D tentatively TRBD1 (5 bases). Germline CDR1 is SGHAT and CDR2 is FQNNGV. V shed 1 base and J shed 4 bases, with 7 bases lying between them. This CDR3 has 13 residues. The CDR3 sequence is CASSLGQSYGYTF. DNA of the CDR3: TGTGCCAGCAGCTTAGGACAGTCCTATGGCTACACCTTC.

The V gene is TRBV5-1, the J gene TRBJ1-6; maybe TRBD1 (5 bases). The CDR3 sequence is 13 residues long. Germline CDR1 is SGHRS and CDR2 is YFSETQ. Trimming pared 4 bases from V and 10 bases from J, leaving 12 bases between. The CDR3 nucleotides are TGCGCCAGCAGCGTGGATGGGGGGTCACCCCTCCACTTT. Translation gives CASSVDGGSPLHF.

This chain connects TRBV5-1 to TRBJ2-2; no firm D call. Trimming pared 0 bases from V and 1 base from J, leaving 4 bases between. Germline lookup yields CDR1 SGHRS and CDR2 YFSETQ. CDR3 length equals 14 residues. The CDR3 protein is CASSLGLNTGELFF. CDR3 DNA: TGCGCCAGCAGCTTGGGACTGAACACCGGGGAGCTGTTTTTT.

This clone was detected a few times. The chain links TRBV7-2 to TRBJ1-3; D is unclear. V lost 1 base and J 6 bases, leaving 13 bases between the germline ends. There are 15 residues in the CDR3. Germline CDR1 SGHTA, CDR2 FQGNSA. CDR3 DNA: TGTGCCAGCAGCTTAGAGGAGGCAATCTTAAACACCATATATTTT. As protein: CASSLEEAILNTIYF.

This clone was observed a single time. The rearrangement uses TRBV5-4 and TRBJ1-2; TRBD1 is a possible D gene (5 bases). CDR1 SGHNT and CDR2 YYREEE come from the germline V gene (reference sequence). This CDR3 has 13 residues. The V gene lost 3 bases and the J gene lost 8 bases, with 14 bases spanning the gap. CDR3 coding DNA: TGTGCCAGCAGCTCCTGGACACGGGAGGGCTACACCTTC. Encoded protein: CASSSWTREGYTF.

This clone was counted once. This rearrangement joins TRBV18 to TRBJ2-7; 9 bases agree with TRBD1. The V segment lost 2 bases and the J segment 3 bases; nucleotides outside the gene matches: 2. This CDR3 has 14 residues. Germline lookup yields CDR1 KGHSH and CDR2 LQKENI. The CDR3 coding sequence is TGTGCCAGCTCACCAGGGGGACAGGGCTACGAGCAGTACTTC. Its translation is CASSPGGQGYEQYF.

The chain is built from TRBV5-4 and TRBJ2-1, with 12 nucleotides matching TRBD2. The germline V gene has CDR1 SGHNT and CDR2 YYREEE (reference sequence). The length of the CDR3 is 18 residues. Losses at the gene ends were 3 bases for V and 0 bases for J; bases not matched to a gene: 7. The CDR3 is CASSSLAGGISSYNEQFF. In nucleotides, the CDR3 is TGTGCCAGCAGCTCTCTAGCGGGGGGGATAAGCTCCTACAATGAGCAGTTCTTC. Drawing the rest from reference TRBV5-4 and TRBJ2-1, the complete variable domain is ETGVTQSPTHLIKTRGQQVTLRCSSQSGHNTVSWYQQALGQGPQFIFQYYREEENGRGNFPPRFSGLQFPNYSSELNVNALELDDSALYLCASSSLAGGISSYNEQFFGPGTRLTVL.

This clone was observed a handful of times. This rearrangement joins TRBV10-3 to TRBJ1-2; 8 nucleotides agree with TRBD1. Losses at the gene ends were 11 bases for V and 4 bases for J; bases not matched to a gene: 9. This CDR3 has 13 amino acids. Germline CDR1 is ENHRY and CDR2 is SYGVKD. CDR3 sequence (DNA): TGTGCCGTGAAGGGACAGGATCGCTATGGCTACACCTTC. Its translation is CAVKGQDRYGYTF.

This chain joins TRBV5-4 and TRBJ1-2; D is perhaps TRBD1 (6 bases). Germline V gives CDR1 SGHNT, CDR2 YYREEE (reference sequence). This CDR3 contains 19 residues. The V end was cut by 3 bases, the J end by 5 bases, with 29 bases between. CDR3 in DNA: TGTGCCAGCAGCTCGGAATTTGGGGCCCGGACAGAGATCCATTATGGCTACACCTTC. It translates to CASSSEFGARTEIHYGYTF.

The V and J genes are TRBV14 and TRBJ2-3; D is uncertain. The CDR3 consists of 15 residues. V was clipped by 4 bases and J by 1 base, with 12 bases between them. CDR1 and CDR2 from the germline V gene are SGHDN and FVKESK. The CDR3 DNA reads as TGTGCCAGCAGCCTCACACGTACCCGCACAGATACGCAGTATTTT. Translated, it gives CASSLTRTRTDTQYF. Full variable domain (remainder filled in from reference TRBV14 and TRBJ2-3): EAGVTQFPSHSVIEKGQTVTLRCDPISGHDNLYWYRRVMGKEIKFLLHFVKESKQDESGMPNNRFLAERTGGTYSTLKVQPAELEDSGVYFCASSLTRTRTDTQYFGPGTRLTVL.

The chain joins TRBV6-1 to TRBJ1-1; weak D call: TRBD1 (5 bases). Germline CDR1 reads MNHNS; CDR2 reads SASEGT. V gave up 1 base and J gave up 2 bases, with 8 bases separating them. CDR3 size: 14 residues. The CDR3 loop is CASSEVGANTEAFF. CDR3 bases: TGTGCCAGCAGTGAAGTTGGGGCCAACACTGAAGCTTTCTTT.